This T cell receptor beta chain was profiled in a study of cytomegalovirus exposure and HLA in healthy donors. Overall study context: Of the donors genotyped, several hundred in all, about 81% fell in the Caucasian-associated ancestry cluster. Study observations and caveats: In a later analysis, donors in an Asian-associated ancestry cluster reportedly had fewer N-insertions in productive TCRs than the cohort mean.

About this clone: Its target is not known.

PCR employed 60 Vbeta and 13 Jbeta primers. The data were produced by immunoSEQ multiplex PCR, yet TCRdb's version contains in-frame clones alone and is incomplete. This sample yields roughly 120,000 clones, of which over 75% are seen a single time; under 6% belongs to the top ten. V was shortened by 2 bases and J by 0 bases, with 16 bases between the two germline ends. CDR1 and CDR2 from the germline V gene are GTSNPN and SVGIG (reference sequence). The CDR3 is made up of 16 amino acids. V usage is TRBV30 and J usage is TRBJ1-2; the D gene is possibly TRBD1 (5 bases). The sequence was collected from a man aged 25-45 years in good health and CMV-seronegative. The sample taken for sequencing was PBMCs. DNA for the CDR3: TGTGCCTGGAGTCGACCGGGCAGGGCGCCTAACTATGGCTACACCTTC. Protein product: CAWSRPGRAPNYGYTF.